The 22 T cell receptor beta chains in this list originate from one sample, sequenced in a study of blood T cell repertoires in COVID-19. The protocol was immunoSEQ multiplex PCR, while the TCRdb copy is restricted to in-frame clones and leaves out a portion. Among about 290,000 clones listed, over 85% were seen once. Sequencing used peripheral blood. The receptor set was obtained from a woman in her twenties or thirties with COVID-19, enrolled during active disease.

This clone was found a few times. The CDR3 region is CASSQDLGGPAEKLFF. DNA for the CDR3: TGCGCCAGCAGCCAAGATCTGGGGGGACCTGCTGAAAAACTGTTTTTT. The rearrangement links TRBV4-1 to TRBJ1-4; D may be TRBD1 (5 bases). Germline loops: CDR1 MGHRA, CDR2 YSYEKL. The CDR3 runs to 16 residues. V gave up 0 bases and J gave up 7 bases, with 15 bases separating them.

This rearrangement joins TRBV7-2 to TRBJ1-6, with D maybe TRBD1 (6 bases). CDR3 length: 16 amino acids. V shed 4 bases and J shed 10 bases, with 20 bases lying between them. Germline V gene lookup returns CDR1 SGHTA and CDR2 FQGNSA. The CDR3 reads CASSSRTVLLKSPLHF. The CDR3 DNA is TGTGCCAGCAGCTCCCGGACAGTCCTTCTGAAGTCACCCCTCCACTTT. Combining the CDR3 with reference TRBV7-2 and TRBJ1-6 gives the whole variable domain GAGVSQSPSNKVTEKGKDVELRCDPISGHTALYWYRQSLGQGLEFLIYFQGNSAPDKSGLPSDRFSAERTGGSVSTLTIQRTQQEDSAVYLCASSSRTVLLKSPLHFGNGTRLTVT.

The rearrangement joins TRBV2 to TRBJ2-3; 8 positions match TRBD1. The CDR3 runs to 13 residues. The V and J ends lost 7 bases and 4 bases, in that order; junction bases with no gene match: 4. Germline V gene lookup returns CDR1 SNHLY and CDR2 FYNNEI. Here the CDR3 reads CASNGQGPDTQYF. The DNA of the CDR3 is TGTGCCAGCAACGGACAGGGTCCAGATACGCAGTATTTT.

The chain employs TRBV27 and TRBJ1-2, with D uncertain. V lost 5 bases, J lost 5 bases, and 12 bases lay in between. CDR1 MNHEY and CDR2 SMNVEV come from the germline V gene (reference sequence). CDR3 length equals 13 residues. DNA of the CDR3: TGTGCCAGCAGTACCCATCGGGGATATGGCTACACCTTC. Translation gives CASSTHRGYGYTF.

This chain links TRBV27 with TRBJ1-5, with unresolved D. CDR1 is MNHEY, CDR2 SMNVEV, per germline (reference sequence). CDR3 size: 14 residues. V gave up 1 base and J gave up 5 bases, with 9 bases separating them. The CDR3: CASSLLAGDQPQHF. DNA of the CDR3: TGTGCCAGCAGTTTATTGGCAGGCGATCAGCCCCAGCATTTT.

The rearrangement uses TRBV7-8 and TRBJ1-2; D gene uncertain. The germline CDR1 and CDR2 sequences are SGHVS and FQNEAQ. V was cut by 1 base and J by 0 bases, with 12 bases left in between. There are 16 residues in the CDR3. Here the CDR3 reads CASSLVGSLANYGYTF. CDR3 DNA: TGTGCCAGCAGCTTAGTCGGCTCCCTAGCTAACTATGGCTACACCTTC.

The chain couples TRBV11-2 to TRBJ1-1; perhaps TRBD1 as D (5 bases). This CDR3 region has 12 residues. Deletions cut 4 bases from V and 5 bases from J, with 8 bases between. Germline CDR1 and CDR2: SGHAT and FQNNGV. The CDR3: CASSSRGTEAFF. CDR3 DNA: TGTGCCAGCAGCTCCCGGGGGACTGAAGCTTTCTTT.

This chain connects TRBV4-2 to TRBJ2-7, with no clear D. The length of the CDR3 is 14 residues. Germline V CDR1 and CDR2: LGHNA, YNFKEQ. Trimming took off 0 bases at V and 3 bases at J, with 9 bases between the two ends. The CDR3 loop is CASSQDLGVYEQYF. CDR3 nucleotide sequence: TGTGCCAGCAGCCAAGATCTTGGAGTCTACGAGCAGTACTTC.

The chain has TRBV3-1 (or the pseudogene TRBV3-2) and TRBJ2-3; D is perhaps TRBD2 (6 bases). There are 14 residues in the CDR3. The V and J ends lost 4 bases and 6 bases respectively, with 14 bases between them. The germline V gene encodes CDR1 LGHDT and CDR2 YNNKEL (reference sequence). The CDR3 region has the DNA TGTGCCAGCAGCCCGGGACTGGTGTTTGATACGCAGTATTTT. It specifies CASSPGLVFDTQYF.

This chain uses TRBV3-1 (or the pseudogene TRBV3-2) with TRBJ1-2; D not certain. V gave up 4 bases and J gave up 6 bases, with 12 bases separating them. CDR1 is LGHDT and CDR2 is YNNKEL in the germline V gene (reference sequence). The length of the CDR3 is 13 residues. CDR3 DNA: TGTGCCAGCAGCCCACCCTTCGGGAATGGCTACACCTTC. Encoded protein: CASSPPFGNGYTF.

This chain uses TRBV9 with TRBJ2-5; D possibly corresponds to TRBD2 (6 bases). CDR3 length: 14 residues. Between the trimmed V and J ends, which lost 2 bases and 1 base, there was a span of 9 bases. Germline V lookup: CDR1 SGDLS, CDR2 YYNGEE. DNA for the CDR3: TGTGCCAGCAGCGTTCTAGCGACCCAAGAGACCCAGTACTTC. Its translation: CASSVLATQETQYF. Looking up the rest from reference TRBV9 and TRBJ2-5 gives the full variable domain: DSGVTQTPKHLITATGQRVTLRCSPRSGDLSVYWYQQSLDQGLQFLIQYYNGEERAKGNILERFSAQQFPDLHSELNLSSLELGDSALYFCASSVLATQETQYFGPGTRLLVL.

In DNA form, the CDR3 reads TGTGCCAGCTCACCTTCAGCGGGGGGGCGGAGCAATGAGCAGTTCTTC. This translates into CASSPSAGGRSNEQFF. The chain joins TRBV18 to TRBJ2-1; 10 bases match TRBD2. CDR1 KGHSH and CDR2 LQKENI come from the germline V gene. J lost 6 bases, V lost 3 bases, and 8 bases had no gene match. There are 16 residues in the CDR3.

V and J are TRBV14 and TRBJ2-7, with D maybe TRBD2 (5 bases). This CDR3 has 15 residues. Germline CDR1 SGHDN, CDR2 FVKESK. Trimming took 4 bases from V and 4 from J, leaving 17 bases between them. CDR3 DNA: TGTGCCAGCAGCCCCCAGGCGGCTGGACTTTACGAGCAGTACTTC. Encoded protein: CASSPQAAGLYEQYF.

The count of this clone is one. The genes are TRBV21-1 and TRBJ1-6. TRBV21-1 is a recognized pseudogene. The CDR3 runs 12 residues. CDR3 DNA sequence: TGTGCCAGCACAGCCCCGAGGTCACCCCTCCACTTT. This translates into CASTAPRSPLHF.

This chain links TRBV12-3 or TRBV12-4 with TRBJ2-2, with D maybe TRBD1 (5 bases). The CDR3 loop spans 12 amino acids. Trimming shortened V by 6 bases and J by 6 bases, and 8 bases separated the two germline ends. The CDR3, as DNA: TGTGCCAGCAGAGGGGCCGCCGGGGAGCTGTTTTTT. This encodes CASRGAAGELFF.

V gene TRBV28 combines with J gene TRBJ1-2; the D gene is possibly TRBD1 (5 bases). This CDR3 region has 16 residues. CDR1 MDHEN and CDR2 SYDVKM come from the germline V gene. V lost 5 bases to trimming and J lost 8 bases, with 24 bases between them. CDR3: CASSETNTDLWTGYTF. DNA of the CDR3: TGTGCCAGCAGTGAAACAAACACTGATCTATGGACAGGCTACACCTTC.

The chain has TRBV7-9 and TRBJ2-7; 12 bases are a match to TRBD2. With 5 bases clipped from V and 2 bases from J, the junction kept 7 bases outside the gene matches. The CDR3 runs to 16 residues. Per germline, CDR1 SEHNR and CDR2 FQNEAQ (reference sequence). The CDR3, as DNA: TGTGCCAGCAGCCCCCGAACTAGCGGGGGGACCTACGAGCAGTACTTC. Protein product: CASSPRTSGGTYEQYF.

The CDR3 sequence: CASSPEGTGVSPLHF. The CDR3 nucleotides are TGTGCCAGCAGTCCCGAAGGGACAGGGGTCTCACCCCTCCACTTT. This chain links TRBV6-5 with TRBJ1-6; 10 bases map to TRBD1. Germline V CDR1 and CDR2: MNHEY, SVGAGI. Losses at the gene ends were 5 bases for V and 10 bases for J; bases not matched to a gene: 8. The CDR3 has 15 amino acids.

This clone has just a few counts. This chain connects TRBV9 to TRBJ1-2; D ambiguous. The germline CDR1 and CDR2 sequences are SGDLS and YYNGEE. V was cut by 0 bases and J by 8 bases, with 11 bases left in between. The CDR3 runs 13 residues. CDR3 DNA sequence: TGTGCCAGCAGCGTAGATCTGGAGGGCGGCTACACCTTC. As protein: CASSVDLEGGYTF.

This chain links TRBV7-9 with TRBJ2-3; TRBD2 might be the D (6 bases). V was clipped by 5 bases and J by 5 bases, with 17 bases between them. Germline V gene lookup returns CDR1 SEHNR and CDR2 FQNEAQ (reference sequence). The CDR3 spans 15 residues. CDR3 sequence: CASSTVSGVKDTQYF. CDR3 in DNA: TGTGCCAGCAGCACCGTTTCGGGGGTGAAAGATACGCAGTATTTT.

This sequence joins TRBV11-2 and TRBJ2-1; weak D call: TRBD2 (5 bases). This CDR3 spans 14 amino acids. Germline CDR1 reads SGHAT; CDR2 reads FQNNGV. The V gene lost 3 bases and the J gene lost 10 bases, with 16 bases spanning the gap. The DNA for the CDR3 is TGTGCCAGCAGCTTTTGGGTCACAAGGGAGGAGCAGTTCTTC. It encodes CASSFWVTREEQFF.

V is TRBV7-8 and J is TRBJ1-5, with D possibly matching TRBD1 (6 bases). The CDR3 consists of 14 residues. Trimming shortened V by 6 bases and J by 0 bases, and 9 bases separated the two germline ends. CDR1 is SGHVS and CDR2 is FQNEAQ in the germline V gene. Written as DNA, the CDR3 is TGTGCCAGCAGTCACAGGGATAGCAATCAGCCCCAGCATTTT. The encoded protein is CASSHRDSNQPQHF.